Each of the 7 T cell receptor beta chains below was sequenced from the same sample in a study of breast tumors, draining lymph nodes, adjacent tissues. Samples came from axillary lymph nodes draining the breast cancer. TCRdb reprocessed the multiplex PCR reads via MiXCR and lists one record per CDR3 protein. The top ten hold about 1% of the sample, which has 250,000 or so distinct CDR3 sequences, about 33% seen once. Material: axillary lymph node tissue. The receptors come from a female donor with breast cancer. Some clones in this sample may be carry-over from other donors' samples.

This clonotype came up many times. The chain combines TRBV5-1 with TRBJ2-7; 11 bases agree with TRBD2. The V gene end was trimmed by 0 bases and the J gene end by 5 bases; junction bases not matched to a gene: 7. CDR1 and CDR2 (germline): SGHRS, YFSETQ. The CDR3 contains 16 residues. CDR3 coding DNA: TGCGCCAGCAGCTTGGTTCTAGCGGGAGGTACCCACGAGCAGTACTTC. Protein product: CASSLVLAGGTHEQYF. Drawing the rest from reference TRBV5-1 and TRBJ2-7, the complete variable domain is KAGVTQTPRYLIKTRGQQVTLSCSPISGHRSVSWYQQTPGQGLQFLFEYFSETQRNKGNFPGRFSGRQFSNSRSEMNVSTLELGDSALYLCASSLVLAGGTHEQYFGPGTRLTVT.

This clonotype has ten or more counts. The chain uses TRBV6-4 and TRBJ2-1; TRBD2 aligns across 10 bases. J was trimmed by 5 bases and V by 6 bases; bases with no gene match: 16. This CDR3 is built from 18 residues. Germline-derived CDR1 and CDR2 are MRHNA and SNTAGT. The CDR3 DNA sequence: TGTGCCAGCAGAGATTTAAATACCGGGACTAGCGCCCACAATGAGCAGTTCTTC. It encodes CASRDLNTGTSAHNEQFF.

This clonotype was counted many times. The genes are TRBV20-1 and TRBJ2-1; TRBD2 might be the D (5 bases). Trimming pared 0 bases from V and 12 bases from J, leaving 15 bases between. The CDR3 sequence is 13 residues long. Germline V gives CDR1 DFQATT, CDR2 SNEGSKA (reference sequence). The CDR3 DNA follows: TGCAGTGCTAGAGAGGGCCTAGGCGGGTTGCAGTTCTTC. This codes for CSAREGLGGLQFF.

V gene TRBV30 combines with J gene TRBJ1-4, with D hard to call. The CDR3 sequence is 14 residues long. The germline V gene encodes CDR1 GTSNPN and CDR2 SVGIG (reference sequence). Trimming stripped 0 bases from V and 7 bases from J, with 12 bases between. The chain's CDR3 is CAWSVGSWGEKLFF. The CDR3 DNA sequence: TGTGCCTGGAGTGTGGGGAGCTGGGGTGAAAAACTGTTTTTT.

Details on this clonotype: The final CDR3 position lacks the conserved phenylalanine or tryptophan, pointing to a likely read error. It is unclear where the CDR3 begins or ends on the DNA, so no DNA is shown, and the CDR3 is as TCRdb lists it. The CDR3 protein is CAIMGTANTGELRI. This chain connects TRBV10-3 to TRBJ2-2; TRBD1, the table's D call, was not compared with the DNA. In germline, CDR1 is ENHRY, CDR2 SYGVKD. The CDR3 length equals 14 residues, ends included.

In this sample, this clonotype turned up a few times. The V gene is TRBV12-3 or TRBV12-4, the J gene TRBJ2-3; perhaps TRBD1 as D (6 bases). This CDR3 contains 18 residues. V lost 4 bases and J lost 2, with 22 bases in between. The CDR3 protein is CASSSADAQGPPTDTQYF. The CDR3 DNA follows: TGTGCCAGCAGTTCGGCGGACGCCCAGGGGCCCCCCACAGATACGCAGTATTTT.

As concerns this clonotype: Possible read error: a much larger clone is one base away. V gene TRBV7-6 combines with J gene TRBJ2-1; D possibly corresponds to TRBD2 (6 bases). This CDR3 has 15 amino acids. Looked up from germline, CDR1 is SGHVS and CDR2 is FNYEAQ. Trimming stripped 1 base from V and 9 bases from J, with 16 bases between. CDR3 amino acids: CASSLVMDGTSEQFF. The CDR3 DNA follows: TGTGCCAGCAGCTTAGTCATGGATGGGACTTCTGAGCAGTTCTTC.